A selection of T cell receptor beta chains follows, all from one sample in a study of PD-1 blockade in classical Hodgkin lymphoma. This table comes from immunoSEQ multiplex PCR, and its TCRdb copy is limited to in-frame clones, with some not included. The table has 15,000 to 20,000 clones, approximately 72% seen once. Source: peripheral blood mononuclear cells (PBMCs), taken at baseline. Receptors were obtained from a human donor with classical Hodgkin lymphoma. Each CDR3 is given with its conserved first and last residue. D genes are given only for firm matches. Not all rows give a size; the values are once, few, many and, for expanded clones, a class.

clone size	V gene	D gene	J gene	CDR3 protein	CDR3 DNA
.	TRBV9	.	TRBJ2-5	CASSVSTGAYKTQYF	TGTGCCAGCAGCGTAAGCACGGGGGCCTATAAGACCCAGTACTTC
.	TRBV30	.	TRBJ2-7	CAWSVYTYEQYF	TGTGCCTGGAGTGTATACACCTACGAGCAGTACTTC
.	TRBV5-1	.	TRBJ2-2	CASSPMYEGPTGELFF	TGCGCCAGCAGCCCAATGTATGAGGGGCCCACCGGGGAGCTGTTTTTT
.	TRBV7-2	.	TRBJ2-7	CASSPRLGGSLGEQYF	TGTGCCAGCAGCCCTCGCCTCGGGGGATCTTTGGGCGAGCAGTACTTC
.	TRBV5-1	.	TRBJ2-1	CASSLAEGRYNEQFF	TGCGCCAGCAGCTTGGCCGAGGGACGGTACAATGAGCAGTTCTTC
.	TRBV5-1	TRBD1	TRBJ1-4	CASSLGQPATNEKLFF	TGCGCCAGCAGCCTGGGACAGCCTGCAACTAATGAAAAACTGTTTTTT
.	TRBV30	TRBD2	TRBJ2-5	CAWSGTSLETQYF	TGTGCCTGGAGTGGGACTAGTCTAGAGACCCAGTACTTC
.	TRBV6-1	TRBD1	TRBJ1-2	CASETGAANYGYTF	TGTGCCAGCGAAACAGGGGCAGCTAACTATGGCTACACCTTC
few	TRBV5-6	TRBD1	TRBJ2-1	CASSQYRRDRNEQFF	TGTGCCAGCAGCCAGTACCGTAGGGACAGAAATGAGCAGTTCTTC
.	TRBV5-1	TRBD1	TRBJ2-7	CASSLGPTTAGTGAHEQYF	TGCGCCAGCAGCTTGGGACCCACAACAGCCGGGACAGGGGCCCACGAGCAGTACTTC
.	TRBV7-9	.	TRBJ2-1	CASSLEVPSEQFF	TGTGCCAGCAGCTTAGAGGTCCCCTCCGAGCAGTTCTTC
.	TRBV5-1	.	TRBJ2-5	CASSSTRPQETQYF	TGCGCCAGCAGCTCCACCAGGCCGCAAGAGACCCAGTACTTC
.	TRBV27	TRBD2	TRBJ2-3	CASSLYGGRAADTQYF	TGTGCCAGCAGTTTATACGGCGGGAGGGCCGCAGATACGCAGTATTTT
few	TRBV6-5	.	TRBJ2-3	CASRGGVDTQYF	TGTGCCAGCCGAGGGGGTGTAGATACGCAGTATTTT
.	TRBV18	.	TRBJ1-5	CASSPQGNQPQHF	TGTGCCAGCTCACCCCAGGGCAATCAGCCCCAGCATTTT
.	TRBV15	TRBD2	TRBJ2-7	CATSRGGGPNSYEQYF	TGTGCCACCAGCAGAGGCGGGGGGCCGAACTCCTACGAGCAGTACTTC
.	TRBV6-5	TRBD2	TRBJ2-1	CASSYRLGGSYNEQFF	TGTGCCAGCAGTTACCGGCTGGGAGGGAGCTACAATGAGCAGTTCTTC
.	TRBV7-2	TRBD1	TRBJ1-2	CASSPRQGATLYGYTF	TGTGCCAGCAGCCCACGACAGGGAGCCACTCTTTATGGCTACACCTTC
once	TRBV7-8	.	TRBJ2-5	CASSLSPRPPQETQYF	TGTGCCAGCAGCTTAAGTCCCCGCCCCCCTCAAGAGACCCAGTACTTC